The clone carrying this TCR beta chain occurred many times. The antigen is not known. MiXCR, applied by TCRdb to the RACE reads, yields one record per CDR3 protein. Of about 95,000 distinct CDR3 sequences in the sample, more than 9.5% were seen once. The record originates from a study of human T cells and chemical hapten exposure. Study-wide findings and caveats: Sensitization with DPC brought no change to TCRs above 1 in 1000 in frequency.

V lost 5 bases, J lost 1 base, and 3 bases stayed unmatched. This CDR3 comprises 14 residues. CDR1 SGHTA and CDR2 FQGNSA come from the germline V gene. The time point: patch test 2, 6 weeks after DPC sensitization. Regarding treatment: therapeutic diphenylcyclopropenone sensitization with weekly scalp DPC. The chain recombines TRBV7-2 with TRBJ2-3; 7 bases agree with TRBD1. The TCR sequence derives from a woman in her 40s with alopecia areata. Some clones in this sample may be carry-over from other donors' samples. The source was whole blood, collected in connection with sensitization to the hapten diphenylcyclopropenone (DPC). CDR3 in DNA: TGTGCCAGCAGCCCTCAGGGGGGCACAGATACGCAGTATTTT. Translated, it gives CASSPQGGTDTQYF.